This T cell receptor beta chain was recovered during a study of blood T cell repertoires in COVID-19. The repertoire was sequenced with immunoSEQ multiplex PCR; TCRdb's copy has only in-frame clones and lacks some. The repertoire holds about 500,000 clones, with roughly 90% as singletons. The study counted Cohort 3 donors as recovered given two negative PCRs, clearance, or symptom resolution. The sequencing input was PBMCs or T cells enriched from blood (not recorded which). The receptor's source is a woman aged 18-29 years who had recovered from COVID-19.

This CDR3 reads CASRALGGGYYEQYF. For the CDR3, the DNA is TGTGCCAGCAGGGCGTTAGGGGGAGGGTACTACGAGCAGTACTTC. The rearrangement links TRBV6-5 to TRBJ2-7; tentatively, D is TRBD2 (7 bases). CDR3 length: 15 residues. V shed 6 bases and J shed 3 bases, with 18 bases lying between them. Looked up from germline, CDR1 is MNHEY and CDR2 is SVGAGI.